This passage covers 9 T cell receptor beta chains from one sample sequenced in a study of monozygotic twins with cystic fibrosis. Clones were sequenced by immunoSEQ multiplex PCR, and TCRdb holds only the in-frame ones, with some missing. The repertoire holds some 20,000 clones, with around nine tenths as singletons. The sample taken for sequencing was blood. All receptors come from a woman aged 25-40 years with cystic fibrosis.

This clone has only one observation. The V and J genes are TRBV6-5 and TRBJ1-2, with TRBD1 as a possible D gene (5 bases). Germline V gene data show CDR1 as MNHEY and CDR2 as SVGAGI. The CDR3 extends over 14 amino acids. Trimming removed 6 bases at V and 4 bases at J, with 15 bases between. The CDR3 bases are TGTGCCAGCAGGGCCCCCCGGGACCGCTATGGCTACACCTTC. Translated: CASRAPRDRYGYTF.

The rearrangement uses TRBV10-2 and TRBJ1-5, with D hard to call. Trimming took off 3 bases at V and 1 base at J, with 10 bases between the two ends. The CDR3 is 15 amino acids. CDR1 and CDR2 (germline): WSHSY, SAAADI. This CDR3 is CASSDEEKSNQPQHF. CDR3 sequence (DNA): TGCGCCAGCAGTGATGAGGAGAAGAGCAATCAGCCCCAGCATTTT.

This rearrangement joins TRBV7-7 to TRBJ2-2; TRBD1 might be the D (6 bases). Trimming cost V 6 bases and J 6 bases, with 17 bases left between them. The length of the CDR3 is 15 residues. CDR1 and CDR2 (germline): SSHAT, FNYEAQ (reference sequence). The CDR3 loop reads CASSQSVGTPGELFF. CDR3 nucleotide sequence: TGTGCCAGCAGTCAATCAGTTGGGACACCCGGGGAGCTGTTTTTT.

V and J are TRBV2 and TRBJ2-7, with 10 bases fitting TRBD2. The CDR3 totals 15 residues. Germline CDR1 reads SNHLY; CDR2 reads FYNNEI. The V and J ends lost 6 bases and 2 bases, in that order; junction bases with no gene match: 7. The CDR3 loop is CASRPRTSGPYEQYF. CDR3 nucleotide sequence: TGTGCCAGCAGACCTAGGACTAGCGGCCCCTACGAGCAGTACTTC.

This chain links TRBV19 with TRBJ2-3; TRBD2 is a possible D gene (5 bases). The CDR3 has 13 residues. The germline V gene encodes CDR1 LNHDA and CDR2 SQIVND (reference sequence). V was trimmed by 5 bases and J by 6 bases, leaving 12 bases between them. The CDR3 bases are TGTGCCAGTAGTGACCTTTCGGGGGATACGCAGTATTTT. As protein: CASSDLSGDTQYF. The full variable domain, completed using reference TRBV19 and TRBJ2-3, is DGGITQSPKYLFRKEGQNVTLSCEQNLNHDAMYWYRQDPGQGLRLIYYSQIVNDFQKGDIAEGYSVSREKKESFPLTVTSAQKNPTAFYLCASSDLSGDTQYFGPGTRLTVL.

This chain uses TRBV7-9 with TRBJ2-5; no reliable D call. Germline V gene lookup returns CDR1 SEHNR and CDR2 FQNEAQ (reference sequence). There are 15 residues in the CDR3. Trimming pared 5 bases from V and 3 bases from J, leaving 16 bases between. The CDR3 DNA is TGTGCCAGCAGCCCCTACGGACGTAAAGAAGAGACCCAGTACTTC. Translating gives CASSPYGRKEETQYF.

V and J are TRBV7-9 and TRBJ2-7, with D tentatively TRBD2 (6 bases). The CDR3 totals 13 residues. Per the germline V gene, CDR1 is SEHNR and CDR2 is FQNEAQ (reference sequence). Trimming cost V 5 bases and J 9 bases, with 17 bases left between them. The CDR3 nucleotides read TGTGCCAGCAGCCTACCGGGGGTCCAAGGGCAGTACTTC. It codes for CASSLPGVQGQYF. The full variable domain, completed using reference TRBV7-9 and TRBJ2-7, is DTGVSQNPRHKITKRGQNVTFRCDPISEHNRLYWYRQTLGQGPEFLTYFQNEAQLEKSRLLSDRFSAERPKGSFSTLEIQRTEQGDSAMYLCASSLPGVQGQYFGPGTRLTVT.

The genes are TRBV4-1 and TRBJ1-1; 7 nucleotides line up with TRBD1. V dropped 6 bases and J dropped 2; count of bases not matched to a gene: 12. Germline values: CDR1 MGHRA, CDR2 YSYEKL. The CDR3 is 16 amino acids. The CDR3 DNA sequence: TGCGCCAGCAGGAGGGGACCGGGACAGCCTAACACTGAAGCTTTCTTT. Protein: CASRRGPGQPNTEAFF.

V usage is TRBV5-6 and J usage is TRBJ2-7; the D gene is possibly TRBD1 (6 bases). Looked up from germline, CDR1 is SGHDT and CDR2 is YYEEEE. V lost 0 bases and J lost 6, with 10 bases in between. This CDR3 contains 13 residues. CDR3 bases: TGTGCCAGCAGCTTGGCCGGCAGGGGCGAGCAGTACTTC. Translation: CASSLAGRGEQYF.